These 5 T cell receptor beta chains were all obtained from the same sample, sequenced in a study of T cells in Graves' hyperthyroidism and ophthalmopathy (dated by TCRdb to between 2017 and 2020). The library was generated by multiplex PCR. TCRdb names Illumina HiSeq 2000 as the instrument used. The TCR beta CDR3 regions were amplified from the RNA transcripts. For the first round of RT-PCR on the TCR CDR3, the HTBI primer set was used together with the Qiagen OneStep RT-PCR kit. Using fastp trimming at Q25 and MiXCR clonotype assembly, TCRdb reanalyzed the public sequencing data and kept in-frame beta chains. Every distinct CDR3 protein forms one entry, paired with its most common genes and DNA. This sample holds 90,000 to 120,000 distinct CDR3 sequences; more than 15% were observed only once. Of the sample, 42% falls within the top ten clones. Sequencing was performed on blood. Receptor source: a woman between 45 and 60 years old with Graves' hyperthyroidism.

This clonotype has a count of ten or more. CDR3 in DNA: TGTGCCAGCAGTTACTCGAGCTGGGAGAACACTGAAGCTTTCTTT. The encoded protein is CASSYSSWENTEAFF. The V and J genes are TRBV6-5 and TRBJ1-1; D gene ambiguous. CDR3 length: 15 residues. V lost 0 bases to trimming and J lost 1 base, with 9 bases between them. Germline assignment: CDR1 MNHEY and CDR2 SVGAGI.

The V and J genes are TRBV12-3 or TRBV12-4 and TRBJ1-5; tentatively, D is TRBD1 (6 bases). V lost 7 bases to trimming and J lost 0 bases, with 19 bases between them. CDR3 length equals 17 residues. CDR3 DNA: TGTGCCAGCACCCTGTGGGGGGCAGGCTATAGCAATCAGCCCCAGCATTTT. Protein product: CASTLWGAGYSNQPQHF.

This clonotype was seen ten or more times. The chain employs TRBV4-1 and TRBJ2-5, with a possible D match to TRBD2 (5 bases). Trimming took off 4 bases at V and 2 bases at J, with 23 bases between the two ends. The length of the CDR3 is 18 residues. Germline V lookup: CDR1 MGHRA, CDR2 YSYEKL. This CDR3 is CASSRPTGIGSSQETQYF. In nucleotides, the CDR3 is TGCGCCAGCAGCCGACCCACCGGTATAGGGAGTTCACAAGAGACCCAGTACTTC.

This clonotype has a count of ten or more. The chain joins TRBV7-2 to TRBJ1-2; 7 bases are shared with TRBD1. This CDR3 comprises 13 residues. Trimming cost V 1 base and J 5 bases; bases outside gene matches: 1. Germline CDR1 reads SGHTA; CDR2 reads FQGNSA. Here the CDR3 reads CASSLEGQYGYTF. Written as DNA, the CDR3 is TGTGCCAGCAGCTTAGAGGGACAGTATGGCTACACCTTC.

This clonotype was detected ten times or more. The V and J genes are TRBV4-1 and TRBJ1-6; no definite D call. V shed 0 bases and J shed 0 bases, with 6 bases lying between them. CDR3 length: 16 amino acids. In germline, CDR1 is MGHRA, CDR2 YSYEKL. CDR3 sequence reads: CASSQEGNSYNSPLHF. The CDR3 DNA reads as TGCGCCAGCAGCCAAGAGGGGAACTCCTATAATTCACCCCTCCACTTT.